The text below deals with one T cell receptor (beta chain). The antigen it binds to is not known. Nothing much larger sits one base from this clone, and base qualities are not available. High-throughput TCR beta sequencing profiled peripheral blood CD8+ and CD4+ T cells from healthy donors, Susac syndrome patients and multiple sclerosis patients. The Susac syndrome patients fulfilled recently defined diagnostic criteria for either definite or probable disease. Bulk CD8+ and CD4+ T cells were purified by magnetic negative isolation, whereas CD8+ TEMRA cells were enriched by FACS. Blood was drawn into EDTA tubes, processed within 24 hours, and PBMCs were isolated by density gradient centrifugation. PBMCs intended for TCR sequencing were cryopreserved in liquid nitrogen and were subsequently thawed in a 37 degrees C water bath. The sorted or isolated CD4+, CD8+ and CD8+ TEMRA cells had a purity of 90% or higher.

The source of the sample is a study of CD8 T cells in Susac syndrome (dated by TCRdb to about 2019). The study in broad terms: Among the Susac syndrome patients who were sequenced, clinically active disease was present in more than five and clinical remission was observed in under ten. At the time of blood withdrawal, Susac syndrome patients were either therapy-naive, taking corticosteroids (with some also receiving IVIg), or on IVIg alone. Whether CD8+ T cell activation and differentiation in Susac syndrome was antigen driven was tested using repertoire sequencing.

What the authors observed across the whole study: The CD4+ T cell repertoire of patients with Susac syndrome showed no detectable clonal expansion. The number of individuals in the TCR sequencing and HLA analysis was acknowledged as relatively small.

Germline trimming amounts to 7 bases on V and 5 bases on J, with 12 as the count of junction bases outside the gene matches. CDR1 and CDR2 were assigned from the germline V gene as SQVTM and ANQGSEA. There are 15 amino acids in the CDR3, from cysteine to phenylalanine inclusive. Left in the record is the CDR3 DNA by itself, 45 bases read in frame from the first base. RNA was extracted with the RNeasy kit and 0.5 to 1 ug was reverse transcribed using random hexamers. The immunoSEQ multiplex PCR assay, covering 54 Vbeta and 13 Jbeta segments, was used to amplify TCR beta CDR3 regions. PCR amplification bias was corrected using a synthetic template baseline for primer optimization and computational correction. The source study handled its data this way. Reads were assigned to V, D and J genes according to IMGT and analyzed in immunoSEQ Analyzer, with only productive sequences retained. To calculate clonality, Shannon entropy was normalized by log2 of the number of productive unique sequences and then subtracted from one. Public and private clones were assessed among the 100 most prevalent clones of each patient and control. Clones were defined as Susac-specific when absent from the healthy and MS cohorts, from roughly 1,000 published viral clones and from other ImmuneACCESS disease sequences. TCRdb cleaned the public reads at Q25 with fastp, built clones with MiXCR and kept in-frame beta chains. Each record represents a unique CDR3 protein, reported with the most common genes and DNA among its rows. What appears here as the V and J calls and clone size reflects TCRdb's work, not the paper's. In this sample the table shows 150,000 to 180,000 distinct CDR3 sequences, approximately 95% of which occur a single time. The top ten constitute 0.16% of the sample.

Sequencing was performed on CD4+ T cells from PBMCs. Here the chain combines TRBV29-1 and TRBJ2-2, with 8 bases matching TRBD2. The clonotype was recovered from a human donor with Susac syndrome. The DNA reads TGCAGCGCCTCGTCGGGGGGGTTAATGACCGGGGAGCTGTTTTTT. This yields the protein CSASSGGLMTGELFF.